This T cell receptor (beta chain) was identified in a study of blood T cell repertoires in COVID-19. Study-level background: In each case, the material was cDNA or gDNA derived from T cells, B-cell-depleted T cells, or PBMCs.

V trimming: 2 bases; J trimming: 5 bases; junction bases outside the gene matches: 2. This CDR3 spans 13 amino acids. CDR1 KGHSH and CDR2 LQKENI come from the germline V gene. Original methodology: Reference gene primers were amplified, and this amplification served to estimate nucleated cell counts. Sequencing used immunoSEQ multiplex PCR; TCRdb keeps in-frame clones, though not all of them. The V and J calls and clone size are taken from that table; D and trimming were inferred from the DNA. The sample contains tens of thousands of clones, 65% to 90% of which appear only once. V is TRBV18 and J is TRBJ2-7, with 8 positions matching TRBD1. Sequenced: peripheral blood. The sequence was obtained from a man in his forties or fifties with COVID-19, enrolled during active disease. The CDR3 sequence: CASSPGTGDEQYF. The CDR3, as DNA: TGTGCCAGCTCACCAGGGACAGGCGACGAGCAGTACTTC.